This T cell receptor (beta chain) emerged from a study of blood T cell repertoires in COVID-19. In the study overall: From the United States, Italy and Spain came samples of acute and convalescent COVID-19. Sources were T cells, B-cell-depleted T cells, or PBMCs; the material itself was cDNA or gDNA.

This clone was seen a few times. Study processing details: Nucleated cell counts were estimated from reference gene primer amplification. Sequencing used immunoSEQ multiplex PCR; TCRdb keeps in-frame clones, though not all of them. The DNA was the basis for D and trimming; V, J and clone size are from that table. The sample yields about 210,000 clones, roughly nine tenths seen once. The sample consisted of peripheral blood. The clonotype originates from an older woman with acute or convalescent COVID-19.

The CDR3 nucleotides read TGTGCCAGCAGTTACATGACTAGCGGGAGTTACGAGCAGTACTTC. The encoded protein is CASSYMTSGSYEQYF. The J gene is TRBJ2-7, the V gene TRBV6-2 or TRBV6-3; TRBD2 aligns across 12 bases. There are 15 residues in the CDR3. Per germline, CDR1 MNHEY and CDR2 SVGEGT. V lost 2 bases and J lost 4; bases outside the gene matches: 3.